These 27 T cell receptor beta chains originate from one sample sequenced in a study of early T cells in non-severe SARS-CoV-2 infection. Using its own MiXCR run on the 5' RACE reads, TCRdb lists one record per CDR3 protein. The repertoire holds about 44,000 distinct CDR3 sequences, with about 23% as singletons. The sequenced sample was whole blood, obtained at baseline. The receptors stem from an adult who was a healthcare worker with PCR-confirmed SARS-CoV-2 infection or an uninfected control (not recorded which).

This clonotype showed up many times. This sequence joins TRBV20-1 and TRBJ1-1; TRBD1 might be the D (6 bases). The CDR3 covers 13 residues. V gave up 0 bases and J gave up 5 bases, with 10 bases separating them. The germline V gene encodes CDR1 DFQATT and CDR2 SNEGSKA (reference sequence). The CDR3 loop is CSARDRGETEAFF. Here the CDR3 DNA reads TGCAGTGCTAGAGACAGGGGAGAGACTGAAGCTTTCTTT.

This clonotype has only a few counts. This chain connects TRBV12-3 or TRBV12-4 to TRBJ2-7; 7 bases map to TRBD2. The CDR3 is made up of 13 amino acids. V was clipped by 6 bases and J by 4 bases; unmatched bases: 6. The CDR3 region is CASRSGGSYEQYF. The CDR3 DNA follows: TGTGCCAGCAGATCCGGGGGGTCTTACGAGCAGTACTTC.

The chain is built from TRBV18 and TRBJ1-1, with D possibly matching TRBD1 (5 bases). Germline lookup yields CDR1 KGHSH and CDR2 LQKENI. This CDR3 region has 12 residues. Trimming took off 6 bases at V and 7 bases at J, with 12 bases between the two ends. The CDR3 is CASSPDRGEAFF. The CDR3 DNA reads TGTGCCAGCTCGCCCGATAGGGGTGAAGCTTTCTTT.

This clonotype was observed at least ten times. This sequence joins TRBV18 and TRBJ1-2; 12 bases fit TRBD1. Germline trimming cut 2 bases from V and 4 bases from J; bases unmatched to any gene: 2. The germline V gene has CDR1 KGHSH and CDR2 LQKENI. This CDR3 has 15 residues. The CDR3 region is CASSPGTGGGYGYTF. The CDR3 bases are TGTGCCAGCTCACCAGGGACAGGGGGCGGCTATGGCTACACCTTC.

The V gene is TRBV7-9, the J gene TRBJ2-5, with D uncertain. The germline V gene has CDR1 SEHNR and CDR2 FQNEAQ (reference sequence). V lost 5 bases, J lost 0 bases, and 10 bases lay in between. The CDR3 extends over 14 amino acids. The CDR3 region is CASSASSNQETQYF. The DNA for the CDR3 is TGTGCCAGCAGCGCCAGCAGCAACCAAGAGACCCAGTACTTC.

The CDR3 loop is CASSNQLGREHGYTF. DNA of the CDR3: TGTGCCAGCAGCAACCAGCTCGGCAGGGAACACGGCTACACCTTC. The chain joins TRBV27 to TRBJ1-2; perhaps TRBD1 as D (5 bases). From germline, CDR1 is MNHEY and CDR2 SMNVEV (reference sequence). The CDR3 spans 15 residues. The V end lost 6 bases, the J end lost 8 bases, and 22 bases lay between the germline ends.

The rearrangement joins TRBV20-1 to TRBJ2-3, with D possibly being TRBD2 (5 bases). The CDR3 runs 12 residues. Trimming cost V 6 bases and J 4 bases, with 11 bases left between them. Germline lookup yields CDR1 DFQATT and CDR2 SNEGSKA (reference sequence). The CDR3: CSAWARADTQYF. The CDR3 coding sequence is TGCAGTGCCTGGGCGAGGGCAGATACGCAGTATTTT.

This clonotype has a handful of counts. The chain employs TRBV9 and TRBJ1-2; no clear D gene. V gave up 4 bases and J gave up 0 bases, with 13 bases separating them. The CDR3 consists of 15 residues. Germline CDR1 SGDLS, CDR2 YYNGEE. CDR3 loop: CASSPRSGTNYGYTF. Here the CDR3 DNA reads TGTGCCAGCAGCCCGCGGAGTGGGACTAACTATGGCTACACCTTC.

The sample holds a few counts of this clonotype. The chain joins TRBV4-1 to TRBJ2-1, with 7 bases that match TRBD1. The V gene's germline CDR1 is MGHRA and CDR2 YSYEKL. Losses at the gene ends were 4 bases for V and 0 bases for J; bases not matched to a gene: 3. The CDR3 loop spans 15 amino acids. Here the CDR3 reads CASSLGGSSYNEQFF. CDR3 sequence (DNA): TGCGCCAGCAGCCTAGGGGGCAGCTCCTACAATGAGCAGTTCTTC.

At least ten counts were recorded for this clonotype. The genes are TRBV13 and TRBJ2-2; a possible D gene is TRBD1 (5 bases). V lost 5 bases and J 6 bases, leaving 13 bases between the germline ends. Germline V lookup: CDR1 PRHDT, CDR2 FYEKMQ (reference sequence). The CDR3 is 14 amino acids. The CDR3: CASSPDRTPGELFF. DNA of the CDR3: TGTGCCAGCAGCCCTGACAGAACCCCCGGGGAGCTGTTTTTT.

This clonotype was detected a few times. The DNA of the CDR3 is TGCGCCAGCAGCCAAGAAGGAGGACAGCTTTTCTCTGGGGCCAACGTCCTGACTTTC. It translates to CASSQEGGQLFSGANVLTF. The V and J genes are TRBV4-3 and TRBJ2-6; tentatively, D is TRBD1 (6 bases). The CDR3 sequence is 19 residues long. Per germline, CDR1 LGHNA and CDR2 YSLEER. The V end was cut by 0 bases, the J end by 0 bases, with 15 bases between.

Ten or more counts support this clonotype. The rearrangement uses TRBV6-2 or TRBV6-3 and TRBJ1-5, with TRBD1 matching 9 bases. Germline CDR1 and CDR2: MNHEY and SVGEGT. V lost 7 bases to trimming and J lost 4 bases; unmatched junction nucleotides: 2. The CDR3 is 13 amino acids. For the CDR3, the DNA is TGTGCCAGCACCGGACAGGGGAATCAGCCCCAGCATTTT. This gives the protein CASTGQGNQPQHF.

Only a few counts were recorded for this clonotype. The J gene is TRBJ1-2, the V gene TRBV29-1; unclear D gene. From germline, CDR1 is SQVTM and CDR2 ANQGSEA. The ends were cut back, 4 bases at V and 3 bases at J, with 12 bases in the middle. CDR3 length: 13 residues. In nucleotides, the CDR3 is TGCAGCGTTGTTTTGGTCGGATACTATGGCTACACCTTC. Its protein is CSVVLVGYYGYTF. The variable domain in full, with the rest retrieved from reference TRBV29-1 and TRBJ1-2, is SAVISQKPSRDICQRGTSLTIQCQVDSQVTMMFWYRQQPGQSLTLIATANQGSEATYESGFVIDKFPISRPNLTFSTLTVSNMSPEDSSIYLCSVVLVGYYGYTFGSGTRLTVV.

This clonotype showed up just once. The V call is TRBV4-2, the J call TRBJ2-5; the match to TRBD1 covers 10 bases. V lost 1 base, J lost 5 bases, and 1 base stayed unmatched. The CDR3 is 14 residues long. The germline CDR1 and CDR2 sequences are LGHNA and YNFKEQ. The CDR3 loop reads CASSQGGQGETQYF. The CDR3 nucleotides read TGTGCCAGCAGCCAAGGGGGACAGGGGGAGACCCAGTACTTC.

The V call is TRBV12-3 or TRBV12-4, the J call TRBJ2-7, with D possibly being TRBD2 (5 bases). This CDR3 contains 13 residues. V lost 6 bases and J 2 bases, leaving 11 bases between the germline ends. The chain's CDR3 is CASSLGSAYEQYF. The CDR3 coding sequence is TGTGCCAGCAGCCTAGGGAGTGCCTACGAGCAGTACTTC.

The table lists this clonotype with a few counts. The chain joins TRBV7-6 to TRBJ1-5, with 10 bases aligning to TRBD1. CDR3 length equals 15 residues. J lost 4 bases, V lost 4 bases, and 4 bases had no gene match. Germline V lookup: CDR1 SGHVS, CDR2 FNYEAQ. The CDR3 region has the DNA TGTGCCAGCAGCTCCGACAGGGGGCCAAATCAGCCCCAGCATTTT. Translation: CASSSDRGPNQPQHF.

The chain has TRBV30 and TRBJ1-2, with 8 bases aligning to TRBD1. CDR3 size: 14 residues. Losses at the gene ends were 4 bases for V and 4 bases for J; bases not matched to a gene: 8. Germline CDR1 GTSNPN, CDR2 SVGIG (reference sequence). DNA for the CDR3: TGTGCCTGGACCGGACAGGGTATGGGCTATGGCTACACCTTC. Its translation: CAWTGQGMGYGYTF.

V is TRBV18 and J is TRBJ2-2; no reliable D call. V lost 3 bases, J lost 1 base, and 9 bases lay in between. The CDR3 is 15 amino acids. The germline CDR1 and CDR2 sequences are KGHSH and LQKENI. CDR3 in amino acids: CASSPNARNTGELFF. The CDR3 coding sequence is TGTGCCAGCTCACCCAACGCCCGGAACACCGGGGAGCTGTTTTTT.

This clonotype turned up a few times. CDR3 residues: CAWSVLGTAGANVLTF. For the CDR3, the DNA is TGTGCCTGGAGTGTACTCGGGACAGCTGGGGCCAACGTCCTGACTTTC. The chain links TRBV30 to TRBJ2-6; 7 bases line up with TRBD1. V lost 0 bases to trimming and J lost 2 bases; unmatched junction nucleotides: 4. The CDR3 is made up of 16 amino acids. The germline CDR1 and CDR2 sequences are GTSNPN and SVGIG (reference sequence).

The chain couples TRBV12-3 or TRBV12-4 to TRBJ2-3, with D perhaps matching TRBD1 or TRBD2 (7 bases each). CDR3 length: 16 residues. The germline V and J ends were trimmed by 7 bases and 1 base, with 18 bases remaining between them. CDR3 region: CASNWEGAQGTDTQYF. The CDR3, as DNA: TGTGCCAGCAATTGGGAGGGGGCGCAGGGCACAGATACGCAGTATTTT.

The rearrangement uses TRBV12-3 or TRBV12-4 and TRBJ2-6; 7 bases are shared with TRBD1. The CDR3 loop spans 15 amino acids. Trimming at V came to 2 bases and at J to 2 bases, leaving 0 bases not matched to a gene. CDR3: CASSLQGAGANVLTF. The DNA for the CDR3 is TGTGCCAGCAGTTTACAGGGGGCTGGGGCCAACGTCCTGACTTTC.

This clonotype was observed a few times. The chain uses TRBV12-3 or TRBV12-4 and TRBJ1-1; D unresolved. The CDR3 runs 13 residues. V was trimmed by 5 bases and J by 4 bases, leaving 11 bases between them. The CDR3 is CASSPRGGTEAFF. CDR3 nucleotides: TGTGCCAGCAGTCCAAGAGGCGGCACTGAAGCTTTCTTT.

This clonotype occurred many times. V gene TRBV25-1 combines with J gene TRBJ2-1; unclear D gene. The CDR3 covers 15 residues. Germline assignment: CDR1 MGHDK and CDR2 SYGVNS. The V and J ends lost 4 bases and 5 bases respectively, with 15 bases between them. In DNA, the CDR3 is TGTGCCAGCAGTGCGATCTTTCATCCAAACAATGAGCAGTTCTTC. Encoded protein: CASSAIFHPNNEQFF.

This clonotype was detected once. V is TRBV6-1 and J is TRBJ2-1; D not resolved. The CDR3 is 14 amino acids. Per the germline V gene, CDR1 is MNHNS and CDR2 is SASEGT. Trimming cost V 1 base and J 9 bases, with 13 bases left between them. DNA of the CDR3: TGTGCCAGCAGTGAAGAATCCCTTAGTGGTGAGCAGTTCTTC. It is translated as CASSEESLSGEQFF.

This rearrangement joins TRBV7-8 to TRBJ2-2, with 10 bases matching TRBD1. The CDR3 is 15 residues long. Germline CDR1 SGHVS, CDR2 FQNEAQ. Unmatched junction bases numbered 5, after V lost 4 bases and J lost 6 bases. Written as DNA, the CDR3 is TGTGCCAGCAGCTGGGACAGGGGTAACGCCGGGGAGCTGTTTTTT. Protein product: CASSWDRGNAGELFF.

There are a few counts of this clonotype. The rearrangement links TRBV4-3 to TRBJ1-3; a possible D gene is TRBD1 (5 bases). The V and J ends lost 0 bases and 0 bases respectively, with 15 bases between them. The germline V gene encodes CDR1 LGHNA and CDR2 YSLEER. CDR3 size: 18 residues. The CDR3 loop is CASSQDPSAGLSGNTIYF. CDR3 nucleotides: TGCGCCAGCAGCCAAGACCCATCGGCGGGGCTCTCTGGAAACACCATATATTTT.

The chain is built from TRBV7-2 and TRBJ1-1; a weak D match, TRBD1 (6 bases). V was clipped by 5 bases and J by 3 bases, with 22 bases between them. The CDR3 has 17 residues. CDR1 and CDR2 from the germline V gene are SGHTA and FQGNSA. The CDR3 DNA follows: TGTGCCAGCAGCCCGACACAGGGAACCCTCTTCTACACTGAAGCTTTCTTT. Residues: CASSPTQGTLFYTEAFF.